The 10 T cell receptor beta chains listed next were all sequenced from one sample in a study of blood T cells in healthy people across ages. A J-beta primer mix and a sample-barcoded 5' primer were used in a second PCR of about 7 to 12 cycles. One entry per CDR3 protein, called by TCRdb with MiXCR from the 5' RACE reads. The sample lists 1.5 million to 2 million distinct CDR3 sequences; approximately 32% were seen once. The sequenced material came from blood. The receptors derive from a woman in her 30s in good health.

The chain uses TRBV29-1 and TRBJ1-1; D gene unclear. Germline CDR1 and CDR2: SQVTM and ANQGSEA. The CDR3 contains 13 residues. The V end lost 0 bases, the J end lost 3 bases, and 8 bases lay between the germline ends. The CDR3 sequence is CSVEDFGDTEAFF. The CDR3 coding sequence is TGCAGCGTTGAAGATTTCGGGGACACTGAAGCTTTCTTT.

There are a few counts of this clonotype. The chain carries TRBV4-2 and TRBJ1-5, with D unclear. Trimming removed 4 bases at V and 0 bases at J, with 13 bases between. The germline CDR1 and CDR2 sequences are LGHNA and YNFKEQ. This CDR3 has 16 amino acids. CDR3 in amino acids: CASSLKVMDSNQPQHF. The CDR3 DNA is TGTGCCAGCAGCCTGAAGGTGATGGATAGCAATCAGCCCCAGCATTTT.

V and J are TRBV27 and TRBJ2-7, with TRBD1 as a possible D gene (7 bases). V lost 11 bases to trimming and J lost 3 bases, with 29 bases between them. Germline V CDR1 and CDR2: MNHEY, SMNVEV (reference sequence). The CDR3 is 17 amino acids. CDR3 bases: TGTGCCGTGGCGGGACAGCCGCCAGTATTTGGTAACTACGAGCAGTACTTC. Amino acids: CAVAGQPPVFGNYEQYF.

This clonotype turned up a few times. The chain recombines TRBV10-3 with TRBJ2-1; TRBD2 matches 16 bases. CDR1 is ENHRY, CDR2 SYGVKD, per germline. The CDR3 totals 16 residues. Trimming removed 5 bases from V and 7 bases from J; junction bases left unmatched: 5. CDR3 amino acids: CAISTGLAGGLNEQFF. In nucleotides, the CDR3 is TGTGCCATCAGTACGGGACTAGCGGGGGGGCTAAATGAGCAGTTCTTC.

The chain joins TRBV27 to TRBJ2-7; D unclear. The CDR3 has 14 residues. CDR1 MNHEY and CDR2 SMNVEV come from the germline V gene (reference sequence). Trimming removed 6 bases at V and 3 bases at J, with 15 bases between. The CDR3 loop reads CASSHKGSYYEQYF. The CDR3, as DNA: TGTGCCAGCAGCCATAAGGGCAGTTACTACGAGCAGTACTTC.

This sequence joins TRBV7-2 and TRBJ2-5; D might be TRBD1 (6 bases). Germline CDR1 reads SGHTA; CDR2 reads FQGNSA. The length of the CDR3 is 15 residues. V lost 5 bases and J lost 5, with 18 bases in between. The CDR3 reads CASSPTGTPGETQYF. In DNA, the CDR3 is TGTGCCAGCAGCCCTACCGGGACACCCGGGGAGACCCAGTACTTC.

This clonotype was counted ten times or more. The rearrangement links TRBV4-1 to TRBJ2-5; the match to TRBD2 covers 13 bases. The J segment lost 5 bases and the V segment lost 7 bases, leaving 10 bases of the junction unmatched. The CDR3 contains 16 residues. CDR1 and CDR2 from the germline V gene are MGHRA and YSYEKL. The CDR3 region has the DNA TGCGCCAGCACCGCTACTAGCGGGGGGGACGTGGAGACCCAGTACTTC. Residues: CASTATSGGDVETQYF.

The V call is TRBV6-2 or TRBV6-3, the J call TRBJ2-7, with D perhaps matching TRBD1 or TRBD2 (5 bases each). V shed 5 bases and J shed 6 bases, with 11 bases lying between them. The CDR3 runs 12 residues. CDR1 MNHEY and CDR2 SVGEGT come from the germline V gene. As DNA, the CDR3 is TGTGCCAGCAGTGAGGGGATCGGCGAGCAGTACTTC. Translating it yields CASSEGIGEQYF.

The chain has TRBV7-9 and TRBJ2-5; D possibly corresponds to TRBD1 (5 bases). The J call could be wrong; TRBJ2-7 is a better fit for the DNA end. CDR1 and CDR2 from the germline V gene are SEHNR and FQNEAQ (reference sequence). CDR3 size: 16 residues. CDR3 sequence: CASSSAGLGREGEQYF. The CDR3 coding sequence is TGTGCCAGCAGCTCCGCTGGTCTCGGCAGGGAAGGCGAGCAGTACTTC.

The CDR3 DNA follows: TGCAGTGCGCCAGCTGGGTTGTCCCAGTACTTC. Residues: CSAPAGLSQYF. The V gene is TRBV20-1, the J gene TRBJ2-5, with unresolved D. The CDR3 is made up of 11 amino acids. The V gene's germline CDR1 is DFQATT and CDR2 SNEGSKA (reference sequence). Trimming shortened V by 6 bases and J by 9 bases, and 14 bases separated the two germline ends.